The present TCR beta chain was sequenced within a study of blood T cell repertoires in COVID-19. Background on the study: COVID-19 samples collected from the United States, Italy and Spain covered acute and convalescent phases. The analysed material was cDNA or gDNA that came from T cells, B-cell-depleted T cells, or PBMCs.

Generated by immunoSEQ multiplex PCR, the TCRdb table keeps only in-frame clones and is missing some. The sample holds roughly 250,000 clones, around 87% seen once. CDR1 is ENHRY, CDR2 SYGVKD, per germline. CDR3 size: 17 residues. With 2 bases clipped from V and 9 bases from J, the junction kept 11 bases outside the gene matches. The chain recombines TRBV10-3 with TRBJ2-1; 12 nucleotides line up with TRBD2. Sample: peripheral blood. The clonotype was recovered from a woman between 45 and 60 years old with acute or convalescent COVID-19. The CDR3 here is CAISEPRLAGDWGEQFF. The DNA of the CDR3 is TGTGCCATCAGTGAGCCCCGACTAGCGGGAGATTGGGGTGAGCAGTTCTTC.